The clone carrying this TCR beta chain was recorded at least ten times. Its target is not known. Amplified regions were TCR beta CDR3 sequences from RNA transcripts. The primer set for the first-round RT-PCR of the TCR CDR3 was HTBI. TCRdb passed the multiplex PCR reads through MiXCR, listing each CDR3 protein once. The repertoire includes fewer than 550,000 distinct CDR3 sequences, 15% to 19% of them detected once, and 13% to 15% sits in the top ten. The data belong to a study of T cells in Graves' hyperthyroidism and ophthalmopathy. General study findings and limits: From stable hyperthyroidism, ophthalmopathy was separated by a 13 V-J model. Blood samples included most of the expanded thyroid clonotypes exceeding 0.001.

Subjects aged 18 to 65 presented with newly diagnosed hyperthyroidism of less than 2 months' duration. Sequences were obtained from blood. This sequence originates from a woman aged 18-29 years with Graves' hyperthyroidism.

The CDR3 loop reads CASSLDGTANLHYEQYF. The CDR3 coding sequence is TGCGCCAGCAGCTTAGACGGGACAGCCAACCTCCACTACGAGCAGTACTTC. The V call is TRBV5-1, the J call TRBJ2-7; 7 bases agree with TRBD1. V gave up 2 bases and J gave up 3 bases; unmatched junction bases: 14. The CDR3 is 17 residues long. The germline V gene has CDR1 SGHRS and CDR2 YFSETQ.